This TCR beta chain was recovered during a study of quantifying T cell responses using KT2 cells. For the study at large: TCR alpha and beta constant-region primers primed reverse transcription of RNA. The T4 ligation step was estimated to exceed 8% efficiency under optimum conditions.

Overall study findings and caveats: Input KT2 cell number predicted KT2 alpha and beta sequence counts linearly over several orders of magnitude.

An oligo carrying a UMI was ligated to the cDNA 3' end. The first PCR ran approximately 4 cycles with an equimolar RC1.1 and RC1.2 beta primer mix. TCRdb processed the UMI-ligation and nested PCR reads anew with MiXCR; each CDR3 protein has one entry. The table records over 40,000 distinct CDR3 sequences, 11% of them present only once. In the case of this clonotype: Its antigen is still unknown.

There are 15 residues in the CDR3. Trimming took 5 bases from V and 2 from J; bases not matched to a gene: 8. KT2, a clone with a known TCR, was spiked into unfractionated PBMC. Fixed numbers of PBMC received varying amounts of KT2 cells. Sequencing input: PBMCs spiked with cells of the T cell clone KT2. The receptor was derived from a human donor. V usage is TRBV12-3 or TRBV12-4 and J usage is TRBJ2-7; 8 bases are a match to TRBD1. Here the CDR3 reads CASSTRQGLTYEQYF. The CDR3 nucleotides are TGTGCCAGCAGTACCCGACAGGGGCTCACCTACGAGCAGTACTTC.